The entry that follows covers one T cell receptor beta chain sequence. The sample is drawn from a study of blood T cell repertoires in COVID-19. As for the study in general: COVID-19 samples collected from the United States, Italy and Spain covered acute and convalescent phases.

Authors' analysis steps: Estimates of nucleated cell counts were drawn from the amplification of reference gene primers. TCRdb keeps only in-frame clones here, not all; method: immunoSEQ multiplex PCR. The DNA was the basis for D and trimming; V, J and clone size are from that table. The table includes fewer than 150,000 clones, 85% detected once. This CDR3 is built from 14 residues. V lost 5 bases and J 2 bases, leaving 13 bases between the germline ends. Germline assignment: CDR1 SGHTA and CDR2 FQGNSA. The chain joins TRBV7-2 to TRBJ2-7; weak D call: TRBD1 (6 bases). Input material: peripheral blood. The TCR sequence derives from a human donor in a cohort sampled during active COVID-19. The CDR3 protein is CASSGGQVPYEQYF. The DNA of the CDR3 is TGTGCCAGCAGCGGGGGCCAGGTTCCCTACGAGCAGTACTTC.